This T cell receptor (beta chain) appears in the sequencing data of a study of cytomegalovirus exposure and HLA in healthy donors. Primers for the PCR totalled 60 Vbeta and 13 Jbeta. Using immunoSEQ multiplex PCR, the repertoire was profiled, and TCRdb retains in-frame clones only, with some absent. The profile shows about 150,000 clones, around 75% of them singletons. This clone showed up just a few times. The CDR3 runs to 15 residues. Per germline, CDR1 SGHNT and CDR2 YYREEE (reference sequence). Trimming took 4 bases from V and 2 from J; bases not matched to a gene: 8. Material for sequencing was PBMCs. This sequence was found in a man in his sixties in good health and CMV-seronegative. J is TRBJ2-5 and V is TRBV5-4; 7 nucleotides line up with TRBD1. The CDR3 region is CASSPGTDPQETQYF. In nucleotides, the CDR3 is TGTGCCAGCAGCCCCGGGACAGATCCACAAGAGACCCAGTACTTC.